The 10 T cell receptor beta chains in this list originate from one sample, sequenced in a study of blood T cell repertoires in COVID-19. The table came from immunoSEQ multiplex PCR; TCRdb's copy has only in-frame clones and leaves some out. Seen here are under 250,000 clones, roughly 85% observed once, and the top ten hold 2% to 3%. The material sequenced was peripheral blood. The receptors were gathered from a woman between 35 and 50 years old with active or convalescent COVID-19.

The CDR3 DNA sequence: TGTGCCAGCAGCTTGGGGACAGGGGGCGAGCTGGGTGGCTACACCTTC. It encodes CASSLGTGGELGGYTF. The genes are TRBV5-4 and TRBJ1-2; TRBD1 aligns across 11 bases. The junction had 8 bases not matched to a gene; V was cut back by 0 bases and J by 7 bases. Germline V gene data show CDR1 as SGHNT and CDR2 as YYREEE (reference sequence). This CDR3 spans 16 amino acids.

The chain uses TRBV30 and TRBJ1-5, with TRBD1 as a possible D gene (5 bases). V gave up 0 bases and J gave up 15 bases, with 18 bases separating them. Looked up from germline, CDR1 is GTSNPN and CDR2 is SVGIG (reference sequence). The CDR3 is made up of 13 amino acids. The DNA of the CDR3 is TGTGCCTGGAGTGTAGGTGGGGCCCCAGTTCTGCATTTT. Protein sequence: CAWSVGGAPVLHF.

This chain uses TRBV6-4 with TRBJ1-4; D gene uncertain. Germline loops: CDR1 MRHNA, CDR2 SNTAGT. The CDR3 loop spans 14 amino acids. Trimming shortened V by 8 bases and J by 5 bases, and 15 bases separated the two germline ends. The CDR3: CASGEIPENEKLFF. The CDR3 nucleotides read TGTGCCAGCGGAGAAATACCGGAGAATGAAAAACTGTTTTTT.

The rearrangement joins TRBV27 to TRBJ2-1; perhaps TRBD1 as D (7 bases). This CDR3 is 11 amino acids long. Trimming left V 8 bases short and J 9 bases short, with 11 bases between. CDR1 and CDR2 from the germline V gene are MNHEY and SMNVEV (reference sequence). In DNA, the CDR3 is TGTGCCAGCGCTCAGGGGGGTGAGCAGTTCTTC. This translates into CASAQGGEQFF.

The chain has TRBV9 and TRBJ2-2; a weak D match, TRBD1 (6 bases). The ends were cut back, 3 bases at V and 4 bases at J, with 16 bases in the middle. CDR3 length: 16 amino acids. Germline values: CDR1 SGDLS, CDR2 YYNGEE. The CDR3 here is CASSDVQGMGTGELFF. The CDR3 DNA sequence: TGTGCCAGCAGCGATGTTCAGGGGATGGGCACCGGGGAGCTGTTTTTT.

The chain uses TRBV27 and TRBJ2-4; 7 bases map to TRBD2. The CDR3 contains 14 residues. With V trimmed by 5 bases and J by 5 bases, 6 bases remained unmatched. The germline V gene encodes CDR1 MNHEY and CDR2 SMNVEV (reference sequence). The CDR3 nucleotides read TGTGCCAGCAGTCCGTGGACTAGTCAAAACATTCAGTACTTC. It codes for CASSPWTSQNIQYF.

This clone was seen more than once but under ten times. J is TRBJ1-5 and V is TRBV27, with TRBD1 matching 8 bases. V shed 5 bases and J 7 bases; nucleotides not matched to a gene: 4. CDR1 and CDR2 from the germline V gene are MNHEY and SMNVEV (reference sequence). The CDR3 is made up of 13 amino acids. CDR3 amino acids: CASSKTGEQPQHF. CDR3 nucleotides: TGTGCCAGCAGTAAGACAGGGGAACAGCCCCAGCATTTT.

The gene calls are TRBV7-3 and TRBJ1-2; tentatively, D is TRBD1 (5 bases). V was pared by 5 bases and J by 4 bases, with 11 bases between. The CDR3 sequence is 13 residues long. The V gene's germline CDR1 is SGHTA and CDR2 FQGTGA. CDR3 nucleotide sequence: TGTGCCAGCAGCGGCGACAGTAGCTATGGCTACACCTTC. This encodes CASSGDSSYGYTF.

The CDR3 region is CASSPFRLAGTGELFF. In DNA, the CDR3 is TGTGCCAGCAGCCCATTCCGACTAGCGGGGACCGGGGAGCTGTTTTTT. The chain joins TRBV11-2 to TRBJ2-2; 11 bases are shared with TRBD2. V lost 5 bases to trimming and J lost 5 bases; unmatched junction nucleotides: 7. The CDR3 is made up of 16 amino acids. Looked up from germline, CDR1 is SGHAT and CDR2 is FQNNGV.

This chain links TRBV10-2 with TRBJ2-3; 8 bases map to TRBD2. This CDR3 is built from 13 residues. The germline V gene encodes CDR1 WSHSY and CDR2 SAAADI. After removal of 7 bases from V and 5 bases from J, the junction contained 5 bases not matched to a gene. The CDR3 loop is CASNSGIGDTQYF. The DNA for the CDR3 is TGCGCCAGCAATAGCGGGATCGGAGATACGCAGTATTTT.